This TCR beta chain is drawn from a study of T-cell memory formation after mild COVID-19. This clonotype was detected a few times. The antigen is unknown. Whole-study results and caveats: Later expanders leaned toward CD4+, whereas clones contracting from day 15 to 85 were balanced CD4/CD8. The finding that pre-infection memory included some responding clones suggested that cross-reactive memory joined.

The germline V gene has CDR1 SGHRS and CDR2 YFSETQ. Trimming removed 4 bases from V and 0 bases from J, with 10 bases in between. The CDR3 covers 14 residues. Researchers used 5'RACE with constant-segment primers to make TCR alpha and TCR beta cDNA libraries that carry sample barcodes and UMIs. One entry per CDR3 protein, called by TCRdb with MiXCR from the 5' RACE reads. The sample has approximately 99,000 distinct CDR3 sequences; roughly 19% are singletons. The sequencing input was PBMCs or a T cell subset sorted from them (not recorded which). The chain is built from TRBV5-1 and TRBJ1-2; D is ambiguous. This clonotype was obtained from a man younger than 35 who had mild COVID-19 (a few samples of this study predate the infection). Cell type and time point are not known. CDR3: CASSTDGANYGYTF. The CDR3, as DNA: TGCGCCAGCAGCACGGACGGAGCTAACTATGGCTACACCTTC.